The sample holds one count of the clone carrying this TCR beta chain. This CDR3 comprises 17 residues. J gave up 7 bases and V 1 base, and 8 bases lay outside the gene matches. Per the germline V gene, CDR1 is MGHRA and CDR2 is YSYEKL. The sample originates from a study of T cell changes during pregnancy in multiple sclerosis. Produced via immunoSEQ multiplex PCR; TCRdb's table is partial and in-frame only. The table lists around 92,000 clones, 90% to 95% of them singletons. The chain is built from TRBV4-1 and TRBJ2-1; 12 bases are shared with TRBD2. This TCR was sampled from a female donor with multiple sclerosis, enrolled in a pregnancy study. Sequenced here: peripheral blood, sampled after pregnancy. The CDR3 sequence is CASSQVVGLAGRNEQFF. For the CDR3, the DNA is TGCGCCAGCAGCCAAGTAGTCGGACTAGCGGGAAGGAATGAGCAGTTCTTC.